Following are 32 T cell receptor beta chains from one sample sequenced in a study of blood T cell repertoires in COVID-19. Sequencing used immunoSEQ multiplex PCR; TCRdb keeps in-frame clones, though not all of them. The data hold hundreds of thousands of clones, with about 85% observed a single time. Specimen: peripheral blood. These receptors all stem from a man between 60 and 75 years old who had recovered from COVID-19.

The chain carries TRBV20-1 and TRBJ2-3; 9 positions match TRBD2. The length of the CDR3 is 15 residues. The ends lost 3 bases at V and 6 bases at J; junction bases unmatched: 10. Looked up from germline, CDR1 is DFQATT and CDR2 is SNEGSKA (reference sequence). CDR3 coding DNA: TGCAGTGCTAGTACGCGGGGGGGCGTAATCGATACGCAGTATTTT. Protein: CSASTRGGVIDTQYF.

This clone appeared a single time. The rearrangement links TRBV5-1 to TRBJ2-7; D is undetermined. Germline assignment: CDR1 SGHRS and CDR2 YFSETQ. CDR3 length: 15 residues. V was cut by 4 bases and J by 0 bases, with 14 bases left in between. CDR3 in amino acids: CASSPEPRGSYEQYF. The CDR3 nucleotides read TGCGCCAGCAGCCCGGAGCCAAGAGGCTCCTACGAGCAGTACTTC. Full variable domain (remainder filled in from reference TRBV5-1 and TRBJ2-7): KAGVTQTPRYLIKTRGQQVTLSCSPISGHRSVSWYQQTPGQGLQFLFEYFSETQRNKGNFPGRFSGRQFSNSRSEMNVSTLELGDSALYLCASSPEPRGSYEQYFGPGTRLTVT.

The genes are TRBV7-9 and TRBJ1-1; D is uncertain. The V gene lost 3 bases and the J gene lost 5 bases, with 16 bases spanning the gap. There are 15 residues in the CDR3. From germline, CDR1 is SEHNR and CDR2 FQNEAQ (reference sequence). This chain's CDR3 is CASSFFRSERTEAFF. The CDR3, as DNA: TGTGCCAGCAGCTTTTTTCGATCCGAACGGACTGAAGCTTTCTTT. Variable domain in full (rest from reference TRBV7-9 and TRBJ1-1): DTGVSQNPRHKITKRGQNVTFRCDPISEHNRLYWYRQTLGQGPEFLTYFQNEAQLEKSRLLSDRFSAERPKGSFSTLEIQRTEQGDSAMYLCASSFFRSERTEAFFGQGTRLTVV.

The chain joins TRBV10-3 to TRBJ1-2; D may be TRBD1 (5 bases). The CDR3 extends over 13 amino acids. The germline CDR1 and CDR2 sequences are ENHRY and SYGVKD. V shed 2 bases and J shed 8 bases, with 12 bases lying between them. CDR3 amino acids: CAISETGSVGYTF. The CDR3 DNA follows: TGTGCCATCAGTGAGACAGGATCAGTAGGCTACACCTTC.

The rearrangement joins TRBV5-4 to TRBJ1-2; tentatively, D is TRBD1 (5 bases). V lost 4 bases and J lost 4, with 17 bases in between. The length of the CDR3 is 15 residues. Germline-derived CDR1 and CDR2 are SGHNT and YYREEE (reference sequence). CDR3 nucleotide sequence: TGTGCCAGCAGCCGAATACGGGGGAGCAGCTATGGCTACACCTTC. It encodes CASSRIRGSSYGYTF.

The chain has TRBV24-1 and TRBJ2-2; D is undetermined. The CDR3 is 12 residues long. V was clipped by 9 bases and J by 2 bases, with 6 bases between them. The germline gives CDR1 KGHDR, CDR2 SFDVKD. The CDR3 here is CATAENTGELFF. The CDR3 coding sequence is TGTGCCACCGCAGAAAACACCGGGGAGCTGTTTTTT.

The V gene is TRBV2, the J gene TRBJ1-6; D is perhaps TRBD1 (5 bases). The ends were cut back, 6 bases at V and 4 bases at J, with 16 bases in the middle. This CDR3 contains 16 residues. Germline V lookup: CDR1 SNHLY, CDR2 FYNNEI. DNA of the CDR3: TGTGCCAGCAGGGCGGGGGGGATCGGATATAATTCACCCCTCCACTTT. It codes for CASRAGGIGYNSPLHF.

This sequence joins TRBV15 and TRBJ2-3, with 10 bases aligning to TRBD2. Germline V gene data show CDR1 as LNHNV and CDR2 as YYDKDF (reference sequence). CDR3 size: 16 residues. V was pared by 1 base and J by 5 bases, with 6 bases of the junction left unmatched. The CDR3: CATSRGASGGKDTQYF. CDR3 nucleotides: TGTGCCACCAGCAGAGGGGCTAGCGGGGGAAAAGATACGCAGTATTTT.

This clone was seen once. The CDR3 reads CASSGLAGNTGELFF. In DNA, the CDR3 is TGCGCCAGCAGTGGGTTAGCGGGCAACACCGGGGAGCTGTTTTTT. The rearrangement links TRBV10-1 to TRBJ2-2; 7 bases are shared with TRBD2. The CDR3 is made up of 15 amino acids. V trimming: 4 bases; J trimming: 2 bases; junction bases outside the gene matches: 4. Germline CDR1 and CDR2: WNHNN and SYGVQD (reference sequence).

The genes are TRBV6-5 and TRBJ2-1; 9 positions match TRBD1. The germline V gene encodes CDR1 MNHEY and CDR2 SVGAGI. The V segment lost 5 bases and the J segment 4 bases; nucleotides outside the gene matches: 6. The CDR3 sequence is 15 residues long. CDR3 nucleotide sequence: TGTGCCAGCAGTAGGCCGGGACAGGGTTACAATGAGCAGTTCTTC. It specifies CASSRPGQGYNEQFF.

The rearrangement joins TRBV6-6 to TRBJ1-5; TRBD1 agrees at 7 bases. Germline V gives CDR1 MNHNY, CDR2 SVGAGI (reference sequence). J was trimmed by 6 bases and V by 3 bases; bases with no gene match: 5. This CDR3 has 14 amino acids. The CDR3 DNA reads as TGTGCCAGCAGTTATTATTACAGGGGTCAGCCCCAGCATTTT. This gives the protein CASSYYYRGQPQHF.

This clone has only a few counts. The V call is TRBV10-1, the J call TRBJ2-1; D is uncertain. Trimming stripped 5 bases from V and 0 bases from J, with 11 bases between. This CDR3 is 15 amino acids long. Germline V gene lookup returns CDR1 WNHNN and CDR2 SYGVQD (reference sequence). The CDR3 nucleotides read TGCGCCAGCAGTATTAGAAAAAGCTCCTACAATGAGCAGTTCTTC. This encodes CASSIRKSSYNEQFF.

The V and J genes are TRBV6-6 and TRBJ2-1, with a possible D match to TRBD2 (6 bases). The germline V gene encodes CDR1 MNHNY and CDR2 SVGAGI (reference sequence). V gave up 10 bases and J gave up 5 bases, with 15 bases separating them. This CDR3 is 13 amino acids long. The CDR3 loop is CATSGLSNNEQFF. CDR3 bases: TGTGCCACTTCGGGACTTTCAAACAATGAGCAGTTCTTC.

The gene calls are TRBV2 and TRBJ2-1; D remains unclear. Trimming shortened V by 6 bases and J by 8 bases, and 17 bases separated the two germline ends. The CDR3 extends over 14 amino acids. Germline CDR1 is SNHLY and CDR2 is FYNNEI. DNA of the CDR3: TGTGCCAGCAGGGCACAACAGCTATCACATGAGCAGTTCTTC. Translation: CASRAQQLSHEQFF.

This clone was counted a single time. The genes are TRBV28 and TRBJ1-1, with a possible D match to TRBD1 (6 bases). The CDR3 spans 13 residues. From germline, CDR1 is MDHEN and CDR2 SYDVKM. Trimming pared 8 bases from V and 7 bases from J, leaving 17 bases between. CDR3 region: CASARGGLIEAFF. The CDR3 DNA sequence: TGTGCCAGCGCCCGCGGGGGCTTAATTGAAGCTTTCTTT.

V and J are TRBV6-5 and TRBJ1-2; 9 bases are a match to TRBD1. Trimming at V came to 6 bases and at J to 4 bases, leaving 3 bases not matched to a gene. Looked up from germline, CDR1 is MNHEY and CDR2 is SVGAGI. The length of the CDR3 is 13 residues. CDR3 protein: CASRAGQGYGYTF. DNA for the CDR3: TGTGCCAGCAGAGCGGGACAGGGCTATGGCTACACCTTC.

The chain has TRBV5-1 and TRBJ2-5, with D possibly TRBD2 on 6 matching bases. V lost 2 bases, J lost 2 bases, and 16 bases lay in between. The V gene's germline CDR1 is SGHRS and CDR2 YFSETQ. CDR3 size: 16 residues. DNA of the CDR3: TGCGCCAGCAGCTTCGGGGGTAGCGGTAGACAAGAGACCCAGTACTTC. Its translation: CASSFGGSGRQETQYF. The full variable domain, completed using reference TRBV5-1 and TRBJ2-5, is KAGVTQTPRYLIKTRGQQVTLSCSPISGHRSVSWYQQTPGQGLQFLFEYFSETQRNKGNFPGRFSGRQFSNSRSEMNVSTLELGDSALYLCASSFGGSGRQETQYFGPGTRLLVL.

The rearrangement links TRBV5-3 to TRBJ1-1; 8 bases are a match to TRBD1. TRBV5-3 is filed as an ORF, its function uncertain. J gave up 6 bases and V 1 base, and 8 bases lay outside the gene matches. The CDR3 runs to 15 residues. The DNA for the CDR3 is TGTGCCAGAAGCTTGACTAGACAGGGGCCGGCTGAAGCTTTCTTT. This sequence encodes CARSLTRQGPAEAFF.

This clone is a singleton in its sample. The chain couples TRBV10-1 to TRBJ2-2, with 7 nucleotides matching TRBD1. J was trimmed by 0 bases and V by 2 bases; bases with no gene match: 6. The CDR3 loop spans 17 amino acids. Germline assignment: CDR1 WNHNN and CDR2 SYGVQD (reference sequence). For the CDR3, the DNA is TGCGCCAGCAGTGAGAGTACAACAGGGGCGAACACCGGGGAGCTGTTTTTT. Its translation: CASSESTTGANTGELFF.

V gene TRBV6-5 combines with J gene TRBJ1-2; D unclear. Germline V gives CDR1 MNHEY, CDR2 SVGAGI. Trimming left V 7 bases short and J 4 bases short, with 16 bases between. This CDR3 is built from 14 residues. CDR3 sequence: CASKGSREGYGYTF. The CDR3 DNA reads as TGTGCCAGCAAAGGGAGTAGGGAAGGCTATGGCTACACCTTC.

This clone showed up just once. This chain links TRBV2 with TRBJ1-1; 7 positions match TRBD1. The CDR3 loop spans 15 amino acids. From germline, CDR1 is SNHLY and CDR2 FYNNEI. J lost 0 bases, V lost 9 bases, and 10 bases had no gene match. The CDR3 protein is CASNRGPYMNTEAFF. In DNA form, the CDR3 reads TGTGCCAGTAACAGGGGACCCTACATGAACACTGAAGCTTTCTTT.

This clone was recorded only once. The V call is TRBV3-1 (or the pseudogene TRBV3-2), the J call TRBJ1-2; 10 positions match TRBD1. This CDR3 spans 17 amino acids. Germline lookup yields CDR1 LGHDT and CDR2 YNNKEL (reference sequence). V shed 2 bases, J shed 5 bases, and the junction held 11 bases outside the gene matches. This chain's CDR3 is CASSQSDRGRTGYGYTF. The CDR3 coding sequence is TGTGCCAGCAGCCAATCAGACAGGGGGCGCACCGGGTATGGCTACACCTTC.

This chain connects TRBV15 to TRBJ1-3; D is perhaps TRBD1 (5 bases). The CDR3 is 16 residues long. The germline CDR1 and CDR2 sequences are LNHNV and YYDKDF (reference sequence). Trimming shortened V by 0 bases and J by 8 bases, and 17 bases separated the two germline ends. The CDR3 region has the DNA TGTGCCACCAGCAGAGACTCAATAGGGGTCAAAGACACCATATATTTT. Protein sequence: CATSRDSIGVKDTIYF.

V gene TRBV24-1 combines with J gene TRBJ2-1; maybe TRBD1 (6 bases). The CDR3 length is 13 residues. Germline V gene sequence: CDR1 KGHDR, CDR2 SFDVKD. V was cut by 5 bases and J by 5 bases, with 9 bases left in between. CDR3: CATSAPGDNEQFF. CDR3 DNA: TGTGCCACCAGTGCTCCAGGGGACAATGAGCAGTTCTTC.

This clone came up a few times. V gene TRBV2 combines with J gene TRBJ1-6; D ambiguous. Germline V CDR1 and CDR2: SNHLY, FYNNEI. The CDR3 contains 13 residues. The germline V and J ends were trimmed by 2 bases and 6 bases, with 5 bases remaining between them. CDR3 DNA: TGTGCCAGCAGTGAATCTATTAATTCACCCCTCCACTTT. Translating it yields CASSESINSPLHF.

V and J are TRBV24-1 and TRBJ1-5, with TRBD1 matching over 12 bases. J was trimmed by 3 bases and V by 3 bases; bases with no gene match: 8. The CDR3 runs 18 residues. Germline CDR1 KGHDR, CDR2 SFDVKD. The CDR3 is CATSDPGQGASYNQPQHF. As DNA, the CDR3 is TGTGCCACCAGTGATCCGGGACAGGGGGCTTCCTACAATCAGCCCCAGCATTTT.

This chain links TRBV10-3 with TRBJ1-5; no definite D call. Germline values: CDR1 ENHRY, CDR2 SYGVKD. CDR3 length equals 15 residues. V was clipped by 2 bases and J by 1 base, with 9 bases between them. The CDR3 here is CAISEHKNSNQPQHF. The CDR3 DNA is TGTGCCATCAGTGAGCACAAGAACAGCAATCAGCCCCAGCATTTT.

In this sample, this clone turned up once. The rearrangement links TRBV4-1 to TRBJ1-1; 7 bases fit TRBD1. CDR3 length equals 18 residues. After removal of 1 base from V and 0 bases from J, the junction contained 11 bases not matched to a gene. Germline V CDR1 and CDR2: MGHRA, YSYEKL. CDR3 loop: CASSQGPWGRGVNTEAFF. For the CDR3, the DNA is TGCGCCAGCAGCCAAGGCCCCTGGGGCAGGGGGGTGAACACTGAAGCTTTCTTT.

The V gene is TRBV6-6, the J gene TRBJ1-2, with D hard to call. The CDR3 extends over 14 amino acids. Germline V lookup: CDR1 MNHNY, CDR2 SVGAGI (reference sequence). Trimming took off 7 bases at V and 2 bases at J, with 14 bases between the two ends. The chain's CDR3 is CASTDVQENYGYTF. The CDR3 nucleotides are TGTGCCAGCACCGACGTCCAGGAAAACTATGGCTACACCTTC.

The chain employs TRBV10-2 and TRBJ1-2; D perhaps matches TRBD1 (6 bases). V was trimmed by 6 bases and J by 0 bases, leaving 8 bases between them. Germline V lookup: CDR1 WSHSY, CDR2 SAAADI. CDR3 size: 13 residues. This CDR3 is CASRGATNYGYTF. DNA of the CDR3: TGCGCCAGCAGGGGGGCCACTAACTATGGCTACACCTTC.

Only one count was recorded for this clone. The chain employs TRBV7-9 and TRBJ1-4, with D possibly being TRBD1 (5 bases). Trimming took off 5 bases at V and 4 bases at J, with 17 bases between the two ends. Germline lookup yields CDR1 SEHNR and CDR2 FQNEAQ (reference sequence). The CDR3 consists of 16 residues. The CDR3 nucleotides read TGTGCCAGCAGCCCAAAACCGGACAAGGATAATGAAAAACTGTTTTTT. Encoded protein: CASSPKPDKDNEKLFF.

This chain links TRBV9 with TRBJ1-1; D might be TRBD1 (5 bases). The CDR3 runs to 11 residues. V lost 4 bases to trimming and J lost 7 bases, with 8 bases between them. Germline V gene sequence: CDR1 SGDLS, CDR2 YYNGEE. CDR3 sequence: CASSPDSEAFF. The CDR3 coding sequence is TGTGCCAGCAGCCCTGACAGTGAAGCTTTCTTT.